These 27 T cell receptor beta chains were all obtained from the same sample, sequenced in a study of human T cells and chemical hapten exposure. Noted time point: patch test 3, about 24 weeks after DPC sensitization. Noted treatment: therapeutic diphenylcyclopropenone sensitization with weekly scalp DPC. Using its own MiXCR run on the RACE reads, TCRdb lists one record per CDR3 protein. This sample yields tens of thousands of distinct CDR3 sequences, of which approximately 13% are seen a single time; roughly 2.6% belongs to the top ten. Here the sequenced sample was whole blood, taken in connection with sensitization to the hapten diphenylcyclopropenone (DPC). Source of these receptors: a man aged 30-40 years with alopecia areata. Some clones in this sample may be carry-over from other donors' samples.

In its sample, this clonotype was seen a few times. V gene TRBV12-3 or TRBV12-4 combines with J gene TRBJ1-2, with D unclear. The CDR3 sequence is 16 residues long. V was shortened by 5 bases and J by 2 bases, with 18 bases between the two germline ends. CDR3 DNA: TGTGCCAGCAGTCAATACCCTGCAGGCGCGAACTATGGCTACACCTTC. The encoded protein is CASSQYPAGANYGYTF.

This clonotype has just a few counts. The V and J genes are TRBV6-2 or TRBV6-3 and TRBJ1-6; 9 bases agree with TRBD1. CDR1 is MNHEY and CDR2 is SVGEGT in the germline V gene. CDR3 size: 14 residues. After removal of 10 bases from V and 6 bases from J, the junction contained 7 bases not matched to a gene. DNA of the CDR3: TGTGCCACGACAGGGGGGTCGAGTAATTCACCCCTCCACTTT. Encoded protein: CATTGGSSNSPLHF.

This clonotype was recorded many times. The chain employs TRBV29-1 and TRBJ2-5, with 11 bases fitting TRBD1. The CDR3 runs 14 residues. CDR1 is SQVTM and CDR2 is ANQGSEA in the germline V gene. The ends lost 6 bases at V and 2 bases at J; junction bases unmatched: 5. CDR3 sequence reads: CSVERDRGQETQYF. CDR3 nucleotides: TGCAGCGTGGAACGGGACAGGGGGCAAGAGACCCAGTACTTC.

This clonotype has only a few counts. This sequence joins TRBV20-1 and TRBJ1-4; D unresolved. Germline loops: CDR1 DFQATT, CDR2 SNEGSKA (reference sequence). CDR3 length: 12 amino acids. The CDR3 coding sequence is TGCAGCCAATGGGCTTGGAGGGAAAAACTGTTTTTT. This codes for CSQWAWREKLFF.

The CDR3 loop reads CSVEVPPGGETQYF. The CDR3 DNA is TGCAGCGTTGAAGTACCGCCAGGGGGAGAGACCCAGTACTTC. The chain combines TRBV29-1 with TRBJ2-5, with 7 bases fitting TRBD1. The junction had 6 bases not matched to a gene; V was cut back by 1 base and J by 4 bases. The CDR3 contains 14 residues. CDR1 is SQVTM and CDR2 is ANQGSEA in the germline V gene.

This chain links TRBV24-1 with TRBJ1-5; TRBD1 aligns across 10 bases. V lost 7 bases to trimming and J lost 3 bases; unmatched junction nucleotides: 5. Germline V gene lookup returns CDR1 KGHDR and CDR2 SFDVKD. The CDR3 extends over 15 amino acids. CDR3 sequence reads: CATRAGTGDNQPQHF. In DNA form, the CDR3 reads TGTGCCACCAGGGCCGGGACAGGGGACAATCAGCCCCAGCATTTT.

This clonotype was counted many times. V usage is TRBV6-2 or TRBV6-3 and J usage is TRBJ2-3; no clear D gene. CDR3 length: 15 residues. Trimming stripped 5 bases from V and 0 bases from J, with 12 bases between. Germline-derived CDR1 and CDR2 are MNHEY and SVGEGT. The chain's CDR3 is CASSDPDPSTDTQYF. The CDR3 bases are TGTGCCAGCAGTGACCCCGATCCTAGCACAGATACGCAGTATTTT.

The V and J genes are TRBV11-2 and TRBJ2-1; D is tentatively TRBD1 or TRBD2 (5 bases each). CDR3 length: 13 amino acids. Germline V gene lookup returns CDR1 SGHAT and CDR2 FQNNGV. Trimming took 8 bases from V and 6 from J, leaving 14 bases between them. The DNA of the CDR3 is TGTGCCAGCCGGCATTCTGGGGGCAATGAGCAGTTCTTC. The encoded protein is CASRHSGGNEQFF.

The chain employs TRBV28 and TRBJ2-7; possibly TRBD1 or TRBD2 for D (5 bases each). This CDR3 comprises 15 residues. Germline-derived CDR1 and CDR2 are MDHEN and SYDVKM. Between the trimmed V and J ends, which lost 4 bases and 0 bases, there was a span of 13 bases. DNA of the CDR3: TGTGCCAGCAGTTCGCCCGGGACCGACTCCTACGAGCAGTACTTC. This encodes CASSSPGTDSYEQYF.

This sequence joins TRBV18 and TRBJ2-7, with 7 bases fitting TRBD2. In germline, CDR1 is KGHSH, CDR2 LQKENI. V was pared by 2 bases and J by 5 bases, with 18 bases of the junction left unmatched. The CDR3 is 18 amino acids. CDR3 region: CASSPGGEDRTIDDEQYF. Written as DNA, the CDR3 is TGTGCCAGCTCACCAGGGGGGGAAGACAGAACGATTGACGACGAGCAGTACTTC.

The chain recombines TRBV5-1 with TRBJ2-2; TRBD1 aligns across 10 bases. CDR1 and CDR2 (germline): SGHRS, YFSETQ. Trimming took 7 bases from V and 7 from J; bases not matched to a gene: 10. The CDR3 totals 15 residues. CDR3 sequence (DNA): TGCGCCAGCCGCCTTTCCGGGACAGGGGTCGGGGAGCTGTTTTTT. Translating it yields CASRLSGTGVGELFF.

This clonotype was observed a few times. This chain uses TRBV20-1 with TRBJ1-4; no firm D call. Trimming removed 6 bases at V and 10 bases at J, with 18 bases between. From germline, CDR1 is DFQATT and CDR2 SNEGSKA (reference sequence). The CDR3 extends over 13 amino acids. The CDR3 here is CSAGGARKGKLFF. CDR3 bases: TGCAGTGCGGGTGGAGCAAGGAAGGGAAAACTGTTTTTT.

This clonotype was picked up a small number of times. J is TRBJ2-2 and V is TRBV9, with TRBD2 identical over 7 bases. V lost 4 bases, J lost 5 bases, and 8 bases stayed unmatched. This CDR3 contains 15 residues. Germline CDR1 reads SGDLS; CDR2 reads YYNGEE. The CDR3 DNA reads as TGTGCCAGCAGCTTGGGGACTACACCAACCGGGGAGCTGTTTTTT. Its translation is CASSLGTTPTGELFF.

CDR3 sequence: CASYSPSGEQFF. The CDR3 DNA reads as TGTGCCAGCTATTCCCCCAGCGGTGAGCAGTTCTTC. The chain recombines TRBV6-4 with TRBJ2-1, with a tentative D call TRBD2 (5 bases). This CDR3 spans 12 amino acids. Germline V gene lookup returns CDR1 MRHNA and CDR2 SNTAGT. Deletions cut 8 bases from V and 9 bases from J, with 14 bases between.

The rearrangement joins TRBV29-1 to TRBJ2-2, with no clear D. The CDR3 sequence is 14 residues long. V shed 1 base and J shed 0 bases, with 6 bases lying between them. CDR1 is SQVTM, CDR2 ANQGSEA, per germline. In nucleotides, the CDR3 is TGCAGCGTTGAAGGACCGACGAACACCGGGGAGCTGTTTTTT. Its translation: CSVEGPTNTGELFF.

This clonotype was found a few times. The chain links TRBV10-3 to TRBJ1-1; D not resolved. Germline loops: CDR1 ENHRY, CDR2 SYGVKD. There are 12 residues in the CDR3. V was trimmed by 3 bases and J by 9 bases, leaving 11 bases between them. CDR3 loop: CAISDTPPKAFF. The CDR3 DNA is TGTGCCATCAGTGATACACCCCCTAAAGCTTTCTTT.

This clonotype was observed at least ten times. The J gene is TRBJ2-3, the V gene TRBV27, with D tentatively TRBD1 (5 bases). V lost 5 bases to trimming and J lost 4 bases, with 16 bases between them. The CDR3 loop spans 15 amino acids. The germline gives CDR1 MNHEY, CDR2 SMNVEV (reference sequence). The CDR3 sequence: CASSLLWGQADTQYF. Written as DNA, the CDR3 is TGTGCCAGCAGTCTCCTGTGGGGCCAAGCAGATACGCAGTATTTT.

This clonotype appeared a few times. The V gene is TRBV18, the J gene TRBJ1-2; TRBD1 matches 7 bases. The CDR3 has 12 amino acids. Germline V gene lookup returns CDR1 KGHSH and CDR2 LQKENI. The junction had 10 bases not matched to a gene; V was cut back by 6 bases and J by 12 bases. The CDR3 sequence is CASSLGQGGDTF. CDR3 nucleotide sequence: TGTGCCAGCTCGCTGGGGCAGGGGGGCGACACCTTC.

The chain recombines TRBV5-4 with TRBJ2-4; 12 nucleotides match TRBD2. The J segment lost 0 bases and the V segment lost 4 bases, leaving 5 bases of the junction unmatched. The CDR3 has 17 amino acids. The germline CDR1 and CDR2 sequences are SGHNT and YYREEE (reference sequence). CDR3 in DNA: TGTGCCAGCAGCAAAGGACTAGCGGGGCTAGCCAAAAACATTCAGTACTTC. This gives the protein CASSKGLAGLAKNIQYF.

The rearrangement joins TRBV18 to TRBJ2-5; D could derive from TRBD1 or TRBD2 (7 bases each). Trimming left V 4 bases short and J 2 bases short, with 14 bases between. This CDR3 contains 15 residues. Germline V CDR1 and CDR2: KGHSH, LQKENI. The CDR3 DNA is TGTGCCAGCTCACGACAGGGAGGGGGTCAAGAGACCCAGTACTTC. Translating it yields CASSRQGGGQETQYF.

This clonotype has ten or more counts. V gene TRBV18 combines with J gene TRBJ1-3; D perhaps matches TRBD1 (5 bases). Trimming stripped 0 bases from V and 8 bases from J, with 8 bases between. CDR3 length: 13 amino acids. The germline V gene has CDR1 KGHSH and CDR2 LQKENI. The CDR3 spells CASSPPGVDTIYF. CDR3 bases: TGTGCCAGCTCACCACCAGGGGTGGACACCATATATTTT.

This clonotype has a count of ten or more. The chain employs TRBV20-1 and TRBJ2-3, with TRBD2 matching 10 bases. Per germline, CDR1 DFQATT and CDR2 SNEGSKA (reference sequence). The length of the CDR3 is 14 residues. V lost 3 bases and J lost 6; bases outside the gene matches: 6. The CDR3 spells CSARLAGEGDTQYF. Here the CDR3 DNA reads TGCAGTGCTAGGCTAGCGGGGGAGGGGGATACGCAGTATTTT.

This clonotype was seen a few times. The V call is TRBV6-6, the J call TRBJ2-3; D is ambiguous. Trimming pared 8 bases from V and 1 base from J, leaving 13 bases between. Germline V gives CDR1 MNHNY, CDR2 SVGAGI (reference sequence). The CDR3 sequence is 14 residues long. CDR3 region: CASWAEIGTDTQYF. The CDR3 nucleotides read TGTGCCAGCTGGGCAGAGATCGGCACAGATACGCAGTATTTT.

This clonotype was counted at least ten times. The chain recombines TRBV20-1 with TRBJ2-7, with TRBD2 matching over 9 bases. V shed 0 bases, J shed 5 bases, and the junction held 11 bases outside the gene matches. Germline V gene data show CDR1 as DFQATT and CDR2 as SNEGSKA (reference sequence). This CDR3 is built from 16 residues. DNA for the CDR3: TGCAGTGCTAGAGATTTGCGGGAGGGGGCGCTCCACGAGCAGTACTTC. Amino acid sequence: CSARDLREGALHEQYF.

This sequence joins TRBV11-2 and TRBJ2-5; D is unresolved. The germline V gene encodes CDR1 SGHAT and CDR2 FQNNGV. This CDR3 has 15 residues. Trimming removed 1 base from V and 1 base from J, with 10 bases in between. The CDR3 region has the DNA TGTGCCAGCAGCTTAGTTAGGAGATCCCAAGAGACCCAGTACTTC. As protein: CASSLVRRSQETQYF. The entire variable domain, with the rest obtained from reference TRBV11-2 and TRBJ2-5, is as follows: EAGVAQSPRYKIIEKRQSVAFWCNPISGHATLYWYQQILGQGPKLLIQFQNNGVVDDSQLPKDRFSAERLKGVDSTLKIQPAKLEDSAVYLCASSLVRRSQETQYFGPGTRLLVL.

The chain has TRBV7-3 and TRBJ2-6; perhaps TRBD1 as D (6 bases). In germline, CDR1 is SGHTA, CDR2 FQGTGA. The V gene lost 5 bases and the J gene lost 4 bases, with 21 bases spanning the gap. CDR3 length: 18 amino acids. The CDR3 DNA is TGTGCCAGCAGCCAACTGGGGAGCAGGGGTTACGGGGCCAACGTCCTGACTTTC. It codes for CASSQLGSRGYGANVLTF.

This clonotype has more than one count but fewer than ten. This sequence joins TRBV7-3 and TRBJ2-2; 8 bases fit TRBD2. CDR1 and CDR2 (germline): SGHTA, FQGTGA. The trim removed 6 bases at V and 1 base at J, leaving 7 bases unmatched. There are 16 residues in the CDR3. The CDR3 sequence: CASRLAGGGNTGELFF. CDR3 nucleotide sequence: TGTGCCAGCAGGCTTGCGGGAGGAGGGAACACCGGGGAGCTGTTTTTT.